This TCR beta chain is from a study of shared clonotypes between healthy human individuals. Overall study findings and caveats: Across a handful of donors, naive CD4 shared roughly 5%, naive CD8 3.5% to 4%, memory CD4 roughly 2.2%, memory CD8 around 0.42%. The study sampled only blood, and tissue repertoires likely differ. In contrast to clonotypes shared by all four donors, non-shared clonotypes had lower generation probabilities. An effect of sequencing depth on clonotype sharing among donors was expected.

The table came from immunoSEQ multiplex PCR; TCRdb's copy has only in-frame clones and leaves some out. This table holds 170,000 or so clones, 65% to 70% found once. This clone was detected only once. What it recognizes is unknown. This sequence was found in a man aged 25-40 years in good health. The specimen sequenced was memory CD4+ T cells sorted from blood. Subset specified: CD45RA-negative fraction.

The CDR3 reads CASLPWGVGLEAFF. CDR3 bases: TGTGCCAGCCTACCATGGGGGGTGGGGCTTGAAGCTTTCTTT. V is TRBV6-1 and J is TRBJ1-1; TRBD1 might be the D (5 bases). V gave up 8 bases and J gave up 7 bases, with 20 bases separating them. Per germline, CDR1 MNHNS and CDR2 SASEGT. The CDR3 has 14 amino acids.